This passage covers 7 T cell receptor beta chains from one sample sequenced in a study of T cell responses to AZD1222 COVID-19 vaccine (TCRdb year 2021). Read against the paper, the sample's time point label means: baseline before first vaccination. The library came from the immunoSEQ multiplex PCR assay. TCRdb provides this immuneACCESS table in a form limited to in-frame rearrangements. Some clones are lacking; in checked studies, under half of them reflect an unresolved V gene, and why the rest are absent is not known. The sample records 110,000 to 150,000 clones, about 93% of which are singletons. The biggest ten clones account for roughly 9% of the sample. Source: peripheral blood, taken on day 0 of AZD1222 vaccination. The receptors come from an adult in good health.

This clone was counted only a few times. The rearrangement uses TRBV3-1 (or the pseudogene TRBV3-2) and TRBJ1-4; 9 bases agree with TRBD1. This CDR3 region has 15 residues. CDR1 and CDR2 from the germline V gene are LGHDT and YNNKEL (reference sequence). After removal of 3 bases from V and 10 bases from J, the junction contained 9 bases not matched to a gene. CDR3 sequence reads: CASSQGDREVRKLFF. The CDR3 DNA is TGTGCCAGCAGCCAGGGGGACAGGGAGGTCCGAAAACTGTTTTTT.

This chain connects TRBV7-8 to TRBJ1-2, with D unresolved. Germline V gene lookup returns CDR1 SGHVS and CDR2 FQNEAQ. V shed 0 bases and J shed 4 bases, with 6 bases lying between them. The CDR3 is made up of 13 amino acids. CDR3: CASSLAGSYGYTF. The CDR3 DNA reads TGTGCCAGCAGCTTAGCTGGGTCCTATGGCTACACCTTC.

V and J are TRBV4-3 and TRBJ1-1, with TRBD1 as a possible D gene (6 bases). Germline V gene lookup returns CDR1 LGHNA and CDR2 YSLEER. This CDR3 contains 14 residues. V was pared by 5 bases and J by 6 bases, with 16 bases between. The CDR3 protein is CASSSGVGGSEAFF. The CDR3 DNA reads TGCGCCAGCAGCTCAGGGGTCGGGGGCTCTGAAGCTTTCTTT.

The chain recombines TRBV18 with TRBJ2-2; the D is unclear. This CDR3 spans 14 amino acids. Germline loops: CDR1 KGHSH, CDR2 LQKENI. V gave up 6 bases and J gave up 6 bases, with 14 bases separating them. CDR3 in DNA: TGTGCCAGCTCGCCAGGTGCCGCCTCCGGGGAGCTGTTTTTT. It codes for CASSPGAASGELFF. Full variable domain (remainder filled in from reference TRBV18 and TRBJ2-2): NAGVMQNPRHLVRRRGQEARLRCSPMKGHSHVYWYRQLPEEGLKFMVYLQKENIIDESGMPKERFSAEFPKEGPSILRIQQVVRGDSAAYFCASSPGAASGELFFGEGSRLTVL.

V usage is TRBV18 and J usage is TRBJ2-3; 13 bases align to TRBD2. The CDR3 covers 16 residues. The junction had 7 bases not matched to a gene; V was cut back by 6 bases and J by 4 bases. Germline loops: CDR1 KGHSH, CDR2 LQKENI. The CDR3, as DNA: TGTGCCAGCTCGTACACTAGCGGGGGGGCCCCAGATACGCAGTATTTT. This codes for CASSYTSGGAPDTQYF.

The chain joins TRBV18 to TRBJ2-7; D is perhaps TRBD2 (6 bases). Germline CDR1 is KGHSH and CDR2 is LQKENI. The CDR3 consists of 16 residues. With 3 bases removed from V and 3 bases from J, the gap between germline ends came to 18 bases. The CDR3 DNA reads as TGTGCCAGCTCACCCCTCGTGGAGGGAGGAATCTACGAGCAGTACTTC. Encoded protein: CASSPLVEGGIYEQYF.

Worth noting for this clone: Because the CDR3's place on the DNA is in doubt, the DNA is left out and the CDR3 is given as listed by TCRdb. The chain combines TRBV12-3 or TRBV12-4 with TRBJ1-2. The CDR3 spans 13 residues, counting both ends. CDR3: CASSTSGSHGYTF.